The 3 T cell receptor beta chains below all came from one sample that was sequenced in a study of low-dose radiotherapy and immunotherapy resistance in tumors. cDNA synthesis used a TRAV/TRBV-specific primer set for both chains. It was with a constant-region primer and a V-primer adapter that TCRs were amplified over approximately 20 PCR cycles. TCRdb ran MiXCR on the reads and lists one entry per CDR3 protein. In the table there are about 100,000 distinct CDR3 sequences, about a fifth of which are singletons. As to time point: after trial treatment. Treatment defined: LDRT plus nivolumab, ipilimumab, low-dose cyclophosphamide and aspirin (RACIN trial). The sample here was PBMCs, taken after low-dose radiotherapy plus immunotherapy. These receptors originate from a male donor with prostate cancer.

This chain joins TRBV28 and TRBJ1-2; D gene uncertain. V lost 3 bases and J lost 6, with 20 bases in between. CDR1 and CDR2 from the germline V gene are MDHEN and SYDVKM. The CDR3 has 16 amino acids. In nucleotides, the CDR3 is TGTGCCAGCAGTTTTGGCTCCGCGCAGGCGTCGAATGGCTACACCTTC. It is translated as CASSFGSAQASNGYTF.

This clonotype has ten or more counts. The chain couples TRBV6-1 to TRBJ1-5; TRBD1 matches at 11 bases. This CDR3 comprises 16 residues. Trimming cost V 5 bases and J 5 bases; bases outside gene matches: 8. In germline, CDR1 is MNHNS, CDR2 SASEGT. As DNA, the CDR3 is TGTGCCAGCAGTTCCCGGGACAGGGGGGGAGATCAGCCCCAGCATTTT. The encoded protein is CASSSRDRGGDQPQHF.

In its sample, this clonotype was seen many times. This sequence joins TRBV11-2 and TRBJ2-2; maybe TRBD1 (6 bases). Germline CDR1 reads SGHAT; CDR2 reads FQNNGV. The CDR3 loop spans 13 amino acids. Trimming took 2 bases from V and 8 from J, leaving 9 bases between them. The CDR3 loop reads CASSLTRGGELFF. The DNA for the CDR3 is TGTGCCAGCAGCTTAACCAGGGGAGGGGAGCTGTTTTTT.